Reported below is one T cell receptor (beta chain). Trimming at V came to 5 bases and at J to 3 bases, leaving 3 bases not matched to a gene. Germline loops: CDR1 SGHNT, CDR2 YYREEE (reference sequence). This CDR3 is 15 amino acids long. These data come from a study of blood T cell repertoires in COVID-19. Looking at the study overall: Samples came from the United States, Italy and Spain, spanning acute and convalescent COVID-19. PBMCs, B-cell-depleted T cells, or T cells provided the cDNA or gDNA that made up the material.

Authors' methods: Amplification with reference gene primers provided the estimates of nucleated cell counts. Here immunoSEQ multiplex PCR was the method, and the copy in TCRdb shows in-frame clones only, minus some. D and trimming come from the DNA, and the V and J calls and clone size come from that table. The sample has approximately 270,000 clones; roughly 80% are singletons. The sequenced sample consisted of peripheral blood. The gene calls are TRBV5-4 and TRBJ2-1; 12 bases are shared with TRBD2. The TCR originated in an elderly man with acute or convalescent COVID-19. The DNA of the CDR3 is TGTGCCAGCAGTCTAGCGGGAGGGGTCTACAATGAGCAGTTCTTC. Translating gives CASSLAGGVYNEQFF.